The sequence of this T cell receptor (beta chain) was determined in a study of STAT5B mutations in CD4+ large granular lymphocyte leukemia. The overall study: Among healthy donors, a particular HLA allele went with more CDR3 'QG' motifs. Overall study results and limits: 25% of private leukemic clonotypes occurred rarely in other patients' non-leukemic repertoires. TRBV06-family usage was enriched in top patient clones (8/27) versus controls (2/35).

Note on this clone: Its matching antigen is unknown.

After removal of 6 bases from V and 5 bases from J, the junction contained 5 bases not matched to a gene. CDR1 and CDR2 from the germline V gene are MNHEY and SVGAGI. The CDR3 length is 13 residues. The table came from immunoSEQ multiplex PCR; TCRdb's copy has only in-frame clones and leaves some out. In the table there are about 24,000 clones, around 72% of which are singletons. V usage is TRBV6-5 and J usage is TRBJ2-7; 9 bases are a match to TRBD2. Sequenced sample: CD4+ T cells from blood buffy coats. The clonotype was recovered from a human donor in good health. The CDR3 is CASRGGGANEQYF. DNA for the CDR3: TGTGCCAGCAGGGGCGGGGGGGCAAACGAGCAGTACTTC.